This T cell receptor beta chain was sequenced for a study of response to subunit inactivated influenza vaccine. Study-level findings and limits: The authors offered the suggestion that each seasonal influenza vaccination recruits few new T cells.

This clonotype was counted at least ten times. Its antigen is as yet unknown. Per the germline V gene, CDR1 is MDHEN and CDR2 is SYDVKM. The CDR3 runs to 14 residues. V dropped 3 bases and J dropped 9; count of bases not matched to a gene: 10. TCRdb re-called the RT-PCR reads through MiXCR, storing one row per CDR3 protein. The sample has hundreds of thousands of distinct CDR3 sequences, 6% to 9% seen once. The sequencing here drew on PBMCs from blood, taken 23 to 25 months after vaccination. The source of this sequence is a man aged 50 to 69 who received an inactivated influenza vaccine. The rearrangement links TRBV28 to TRBJ1-1, with 7 bases matching TRBD1. DNA of the CDR3: TGTGCCAGCAGTTTGGGTGAGGGCAGGGGGAAAGCTTTCTTT. Translating it yields CASSLGEGRGKAFF.